This T cell receptor (beta chain) was captured in a study of regulatory T cells in long-lasting Graves disease. This clonotype was seen at least ten times. Building the TCR beta libraries relied on iRepertoire HTBI primers, and CDR3 regions underwent Arm-PCR. TCRdb reprocessed the multiplex PCR reads with MiXCR, giving one entry per CDR3 protein. The sample has under 500,000 distinct CDR3 sequences; about a sixth are singletons. The time point is: newly diagnosed GD, antithyroid drugs for less than 3 months. RNA extracted from PBMCs served as the sequencing template. The same data also went into a second study, on T cells in Graves' hyperthyroidism and ophthalmopathy. That source adds: HTBI primers were employed in a first-round RT-PCR of the TCR CDR3.

The sequences come from peripheral blood mononuclear cells (PBMCs), collected at new diagnosis, from a patient treated with antithyroid drugs. The sequence derives from a woman in her twenties or thirties with Graves disease.

The CDR3 sequence: CASSYDWDRERPYGYTF. CDR3 DNA: TGTGCCAGCAGTTACGATTGGGACAGAGAACGGCCCTATGGCTACACCTTC. The rearrangement joins TRBV6-2 or TRBV6-3 to TRBJ1-2; 7 positions match TRBD1. V gave up 2 bases and J gave up 4 bases; unmatched junction bases: 13. The CDR3 contains 17 residues. CDR1 and CDR2 (germline): MNHEY, SVGEGT.